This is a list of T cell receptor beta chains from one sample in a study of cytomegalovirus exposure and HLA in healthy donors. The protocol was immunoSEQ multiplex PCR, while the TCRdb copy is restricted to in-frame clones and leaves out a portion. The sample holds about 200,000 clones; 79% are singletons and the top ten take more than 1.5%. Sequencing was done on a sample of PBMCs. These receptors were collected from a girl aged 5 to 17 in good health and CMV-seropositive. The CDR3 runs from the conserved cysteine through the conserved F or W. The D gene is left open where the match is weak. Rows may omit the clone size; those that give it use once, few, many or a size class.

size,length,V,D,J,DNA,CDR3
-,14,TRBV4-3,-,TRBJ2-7,TGCGCCAGCAGCCACGGACAAGGCTCCTACGAGCAGTACTTC,CASSHGQGSYEQYF
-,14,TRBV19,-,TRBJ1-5,TGTGCCAGTAGTATAGGCAGTAGCAATCAGCCCCAGCATTTT,CASSIGSSNQPQHF
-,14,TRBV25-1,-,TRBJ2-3,TGTGCCAGCAGAGATTGGGCCATCCCAGATACGCAGTATTTT,CASRDWAIPDTQYF
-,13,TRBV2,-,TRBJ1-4,TGTGCCACCACCCGGGTGCGCTACGAAAAACTGTTTTTT,CATTRVRYEKLFF
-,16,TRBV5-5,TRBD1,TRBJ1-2,TGTGCCAGCAGCTTGGAGACGGGACAGCCCTTTCGTGGCTACACCTTC,CASSLETGQPFRGYTF
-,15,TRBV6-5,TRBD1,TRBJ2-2,TGTGCCAGCAGTTACAGGGGGCCCCACACCGGGGAGCTGTTTTTT,CASSYRGPHTGELFF
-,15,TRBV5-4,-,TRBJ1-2,TGTGCCAGCAGCTTGGGGGCAGGAACAAACTATGGCTACACCTTC,CASSLGAGTNYGYTF
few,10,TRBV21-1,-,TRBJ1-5,TGTGCCAGCAGCAAGGAGAGAGGTCATTTT,CASSKERGHF
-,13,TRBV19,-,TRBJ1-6,TGTGCCAGTAGCCACAGGGTACCGGCACCCCTCCACTTT,CASSHRVPAPLHF
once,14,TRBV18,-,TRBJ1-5,TGTGCCAGCTCACCACGACAGGCCGAGGGGCCCCAGCATTTT,CASSPRQAEGPQHF
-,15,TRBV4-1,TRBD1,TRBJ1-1,TGCGCCAGCAGCCTAACGGGACAGGGGGCCACTGAAGCTTTCTTT,CASSLTGQGATEAFF
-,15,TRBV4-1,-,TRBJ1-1,TGCGCCAGCAGCCAAGAAGGGGGTTTGAACACTGAAGCTTTCTTT,CASSQEGGLNTEAFF
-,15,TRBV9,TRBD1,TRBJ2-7,TGTGCCAGCAGCCCAACAGGGGGCGCGTCCTACGAGCAGTACTTC,CASSPTGGASYEQYF
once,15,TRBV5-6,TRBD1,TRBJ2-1,TGTGCCAGCAGCGGGGGACAGGGGACTTACAATGAGCAGTTCTTC,CASSGGQGTYNEQFF
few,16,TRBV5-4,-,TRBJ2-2,TGTGCCAGCAGCTTAAATGGGGCTCAAGTAACCGGGGAGCTGTTTTTT,CASSLNGAQVTGELFF
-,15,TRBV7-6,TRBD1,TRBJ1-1,TGTGCCAGCAGCTCGGAGGGGCACAGGGGCACTGAAGCTTTCTTT,CASSSEGHRGTEAFF
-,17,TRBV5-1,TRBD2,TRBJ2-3,TGCGCCAGCAGCACGGGACTAGCGGGGGGGCGTACAGATACGCAGTATTTT,CASSTGLAGGRTDTQYF
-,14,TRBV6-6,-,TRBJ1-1,TGTGCCAGCAATCCAGGCGTTATGAACACTGAAGCTTTCTTT,CASNPGVMNTEAFF
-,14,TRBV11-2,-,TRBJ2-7,TGTGCCAGCAGCTTAGGGGCAGGTTCCTACGAGCAGTACTTC,CASSLGAGSYEQYF
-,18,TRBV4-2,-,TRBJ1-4,TGTGCCAGCAGCCCTGGGGGGGGGAAGGGGGAAACTAATGAAAAACTGTTTTTT,CASSPGGGKGETNEKLFF
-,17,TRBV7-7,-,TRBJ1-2,TGTGCCAGCAGCCCCCTGCTTCGCGCGGGCGCTAACTATGGCTACACCTTC,CASSPLLRAGANYGYTF
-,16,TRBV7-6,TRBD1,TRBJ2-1,TGTGCCAGCAGCTCCAGGGGGATGAGCTCCTACAATGAGCAGTTCTTC,CASSSRGMSSYNEQFF
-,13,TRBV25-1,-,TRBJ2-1,TGTGCCAGCAGTGAATGGGGGGACGAGTTGGAGTTCTTC,CASSEWGDELEFF
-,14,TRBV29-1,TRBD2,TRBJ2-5,TGCAGCTTGAGACGGGGAGGGGCAGGAGAGACCCAGTACTTC,CSLRRGGAGETQYF
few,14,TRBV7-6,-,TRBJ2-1,TGTGCCAGCAGCTCGGGAACTGGGCTGGATGAGCAGTTCTTC,CASSSGTGLDEQFF
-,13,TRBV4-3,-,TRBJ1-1,TGCGCCAGCAGCCAAGCGGGGAACACTGAAGCTTTCTTT,CASSQAGNTEAFF
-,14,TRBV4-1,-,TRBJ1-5,TGCGCCAGCAGCCAAGAGCGTATGCTCCAGCCCCAGCATTTT,CASSQERMLQPQHF
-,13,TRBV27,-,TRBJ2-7,TGTGCCAGCAGTCCCCGTGGAGGGGGCGAGCAGTACTTC,CASSPRGGGEQYF
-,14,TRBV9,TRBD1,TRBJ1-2,TGTGCCAGCAGCGCTGGACAGGGGGCGGAAGGCTACACCTTC,CASSAGQGAEGYTF
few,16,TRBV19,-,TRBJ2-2,TGTGCCAGTAGTCCAACCGGGACATGGAACACCGGGGAGCTGTTTTTT,CASSPTGTWNTGELFF
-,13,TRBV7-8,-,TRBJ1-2,TGTGCCAGCAGCTTAGGGAGTTCCATGGGCTACACCTTC,CASSLGSSMGYTF
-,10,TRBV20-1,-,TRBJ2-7,TGCAGTGCTACAGGGGAAGAGCAGTACTTC,CSATGEEQYF
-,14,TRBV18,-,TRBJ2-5,TGTGCCAGCTCACCAGGGGCGACCGCCGAGACCCAGTACTTC,CASSPGATAETQYF